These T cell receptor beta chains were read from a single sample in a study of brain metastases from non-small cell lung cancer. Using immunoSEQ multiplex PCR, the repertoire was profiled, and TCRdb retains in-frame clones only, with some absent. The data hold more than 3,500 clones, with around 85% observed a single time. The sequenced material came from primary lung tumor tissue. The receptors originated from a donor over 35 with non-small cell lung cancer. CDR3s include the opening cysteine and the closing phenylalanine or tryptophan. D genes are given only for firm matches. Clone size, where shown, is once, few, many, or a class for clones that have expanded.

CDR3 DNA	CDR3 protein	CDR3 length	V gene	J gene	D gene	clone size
TGTGCCAGCAGGAACCAGTTCAATCAGCCCCAGCATTTT	CASRNQFNQPQHF	13	TRBV2	TRBJ1-5	NA	NA
TGTGCCAGCAGCAATACCCTGGACTCCTGCGATGGCTACACCTTC	CASSNTLDSCDGYTF	15	TRBV27	TRBJ1-2	NA	NA
TGTGCCACCAGCAGAGATCCGGGGGGAGGAGAGACCCAGTACTTC	CATSRDPGGGETQYF	15	TRBV15	TRBJ2-5	TRBD2	NA
TGTGCCAGCAGCCAAGATATAAGAGGGGGTCGAGATGGCTACACCTTC	CASSQDIRGGRDGYTF	16	TRBV14	TRBJ1-2	NA	NA
TGCGCCAGCAGCTTGGCCCAAGGGGGAGGAGGCACAGATACGCAGTATTTT	CASSLAQGGGGTDTQYF	17	TRBV5-1	TRBJ2-3	NA	NA
TGTGCCACCCACAGGGGCTCCAGCTATGGCTACACCTTC	CATHRGSSYGYTF	13	TRBV7-3	TRBJ1-2	TRBD1	NA
TGTGCCAGCAGCCAAGTCGGGACGGAATCCTACGAGCAGTACTTC	CASSQVGTESYEQYF	15	TRBV3-1/TRBV3-2	TRBJ2-7	NA	NA
TGTGCTGCCTTGGGGGGCCCGAACACCGGGGAGCTGTTTTTT	CAALGGPNTGELFF	14	TRBV7-3	TRBJ2-2	NA	NA
TGTGCCAGCAGCCAGGGTATTTCGGGTCAGCCCCAGCATTTT	CASSQGISGQPQHF	14	TRBV7-2	TRBJ1-5	NA	NA
TGTGCCAGCAGTTACTTGGCTTGGGGGCATGGCTACACCTTC	CASSYLAWGHGYTF	14	TRBV6-5	TRBJ1-2	NA	NA
TGTGCCAGCAGGGATCGGGGACAGCATTATAATTCACCCCTCCACTTT	CASRDRGQHYNSPLHF	16	TRBV21-1	TRBJ1-6	NA	once
TGTGCCAACAACGTAGGGGCTAGCGGGGGAGCGGAAGAGACCCAGTACTTC	CANNVGASGGAEETQYF	17	TRBV9	TRBJ2-5	TRBD2	NA
TGCGCCAGCAGCCAATTGGACCACAATGAGCAGTTCTTC	CASSQLDHNEQFF	13	TRBV5-1	TRBJ2-1	NA	NA
TGCGCCAGCAGCTTGCCATCCGGGACCCAGTACTTC	CASSLPSGTQYF	12	TRBV5-1	TRBJ2-5	NA	NA
TGTGCCAGCAGTTACCGGGTGGTAGCGGGGGTTCTTGATACAGATACGCAGTATTTT	CASSYRVVAGVLDTDTQYF	19	TRBV27	TRBJ2-3	TRBD2	NA
TGTGCCTGGAGTTGGGCTAGCGGGGGGCGAGGGGCGCAGTATTTT	CAWSWASGGRGAQYF	15	TRBV30	TRBJ2-3	TRBD2	NA
TGTGCCAGCAGTTCGGACAGAGATGCTAACACTGAAGCTTTCTTT	CASSSDRDANTEAFF	15	TRBV6-5	TRBJ1-1	NA	once
TGTGCCAGCAGTGAAGCCTTGGCGGGGGGCGCGAACACCGGGGAGCTGTTTTTT	CASSEALAGGANTGELFF	18	TRBV6-1	TRBJ2-2	TRBD2	few
TGTGCCAGCAGCCCCTCAGGGGGCGGTAGCTACACCTTC	CASSPSGGGSYTF	13	TRBV5-5	TRBJ1-2	TRBD1	NA
TGTGCCAGCAGCTTCATCCGGGACACAGATACGCAGTATTTT	CASSFIRDTDTQYF	14	TRBV7-9	TRBJ2-3	NA	NA